This passage covers 16 T cell receptor beta chains from one sample sequenced in a study of T-cell memory formation after mild COVID-19. TCRdb independently ran MiXCR on the 5' RACE reads; one entry per CDR3 protein. Of roughly 600,000 distinct CDR3 sequences listed, roughly 18% are singletons. Sequenced input: PBMCs or a T cell subset sorted from them (not recorded which). The origin of the receptors is an adult woman who had mild COVID-19 (a few samples of this study predate the infection). Cell type and time point are not known.

V and J are TRBV6-5 and TRBJ2-1; D ambiguous. The CDR3 consists of 17 residues. Per the germline V gene, CDR1 is MNHEY and CDR2 is SVGAGI. V was cut by 1 base and J by 0 bases, with 13 bases left in between. The CDR3 bases are TGTGCCAGCAGTTACTTCGGAGTACCAAGCTCCTACAATGAGCAGTTCTTC. Protein product: CASSYFGVPSSYNEQFF.

This clonotype was counted a few times. The rearrangement joins TRBV27 to TRBJ2-1, with D perhaps matching TRBD2 (6 bases). Germline loops: CDR1 MNHEY, CDR2 SMNVEV (reference sequence). This CDR3 is 14 amino acids long. Trimming removed 9 bases at V and 0 bases at J, with 12 bases between. CDR3 in amino acids: CASRFGGSYNEQFF. In DNA form, the CDR3 reads TGTGCCAGTCGTTTCGGGGGCTCCTACAATGAGCAGTTCTTC.

This clonotype was picked up many times. The V gene is TRBV5-6, the J gene TRBJ2-7, with D possibly TRBD2 on 7 matching bases. The germline V gene encodes CDR1 SGHDT and CDR2 YYEEEE. Trimming shortened V by 3 bases and J by 2 bases, and 12 bases separated the two germline ends. This CDR3 is 14 amino acids long. The CDR3: CASSSGGLTYEQYF. CDR3 nucleotides: TGTGCCAGCAGCTCCGGGGGGCTCACCTACGAGCAGTACTTC.

A few counts support this clonotype. The V and J genes are TRBV6-5 and TRBJ1-1; no definite D call. This CDR3 spans 12 amino acids. CDR1 and CDR2 (germline): MNHEY, SVGAGI. Deletions cut 5 bases from V and 8 bases from J, with 12 bases between. The CDR3 loop is CASSLRRGEAFF. The CDR3 coding sequence is TGTGCCAGCAGTCTTAGGCGAGGGGAAGCTTTCTTT.

This clonotype has a handful of counts. The genes are TRBV6-5 and TRBJ2-7, with TRBD1 identical over 7 bases. The CDR3 length is 14 residues. CDR1 and CDR2 from the germline V gene are MNHEY and SVGAGI. The trim removed 6 bases at V and 5 bases at J, leaving 10 bases unmatched. The DNA for the CDR3 is TGTGCCAGCAGGCCGAGAGGGACAGCAAACGAGCAGTACTTC. It codes for CASRPRGTANEQYF.

This clonotype was seen a few times. V usage is TRBV4-1 and J usage is TRBJ2-1; 10 bases line up with TRBD1. Germline CDR1 reads MGHRA; CDR2 reads YSYEKL. The CDR3 covers 15 residues. Trimming cost V 4 bases and J 10 bases; bases outside gene matches: 10. The CDR3 nucleotides read TGCGCCAGCAGCCCCTCCGGGACAGGGGATCCCGAGCAGTTCTTC. Its translation is CASSPSGTGDPEQFF.

The rearrangement uses TRBV2 and TRBJ2-4, with D unresolved. Germline lookup yields CDR1 SNHLY and CDR2 FYNNEI. This CDR3 is built from 15 residues. The V and J ends lost 9 bases and 7 bases respectively, with 22 bases between them. The CDR3 spells CARPTGRLGLNIQYF. CDR3 nucleotides: TGTGCCAGGCCTACCGGACGCCTGGGGTTGAACATTCAGTACTTC.

This clonotype was counted only a few times. The chain joins TRBV11-2 to TRBJ2-7, with D perhaps given as TRBD1 or TRBD2 (5 bases each). Germline CDR1 reads SGHAT; CDR2 reads FQNNGV. Trimming shortened V by 2 bases and J by 2 bases, and 19 bases separated the two germline ends. This CDR3 is built from 17 residues. CDR3 nucleotides: TGTGCCAGCAGCTTATTCCCCTCCTTAGGGGACGCCTACGAGCAGTACTTC. Translating gives CASSLFPSLGDAYEQYF.

V and J are TRBV5-6 and TRBJ2-7; tentatively, D is TRBD1 or TRBD2 (5 bases each). V was shortened by 4 bases and J by 2 bases, with 13 bases between the two germline ends. The CDR3 sequence is 14 residues long. Germline CDR1 SGHDT, CDR2 YYEEEE. The CDR3 sequence: CASSLGPSTYEQYF. The CDR3 nucleotides are TGTGCCAGCAGCCTGGGACCATCCACCTACGAGCAGTACTTC.

The chain is built from TRBV5-1 and TRBJ2-3; a possible D gene is TRBD2 (5 bases). CDR3 length equals 15 residues. The V end lost 0 bases, the J end lost 2 bases, and 10 bases lay between the germline ends. Germline V CDR1 and CDR2: SGHRS, YFSETQ. DNA for the CDR3: TGCGCCAGCAGCTTGGTGGGCGGGCCCACAGATACGCAGTATTTT. Translation gives CASSLVGGPTDTQYF.

This clonotype was seen at least ten times. V gene TRBV10-3 combines with J gene TRBJ2-1; 8 bases fit TRBD1. Trimming cost V 11 bases and J 3 bases; bases outside gene matches: 3. The CDR3 runs to 12 residues. Germline values: CDR1 ENHRY, CDR2 SYGVKD. The CDR3 spells CALGTGYNEQFF. For the CDR3, the DNA is TGTGCCCTAGGGACAGGCTACAATGAGCAGTTCTTC.

The V gene is TRBV14, the J gene TRBJ2-1; D perhaps matches TRBD2 (6 bases). Per germline, CDR1 SGHDN and CDR2 FVKESK. With 6 bases removed from V and 6 bases from J, the gap between germline ends came to 18 bases. The CDR3 is 15 amino acids. The CDR3 region is CASSGLDRDFNEQFF. Written as DNA, the CDR3 is TGTGCCAGCAGTGGGCTAGACCGGGACTTCAATGAGCAGTTCTTC. Supplemented by reference TRBV14 and TRBJ2-1, the full variable domain reads EAGVTQFPSHSVIEKGQTVTLRCDPISGHDNLYWYRRVMGKEIKFLLHFVKESKQDESGMPNNRFLAERTGGTYSTLKVQPAELEDSGVYFCASSGLDRDFNEQFFGPGTRLTVL.

The rearrangement uses TRBV7-9 and TRBJ2-7, with a weak D call TRBD2 (6 bases). With 7 bases removed from V and 5 bases from J, the gap between germline ends came to 15 bases. This CDR3 is 13 amino acids long. The germline V gene encodes CDR1 SEHNR and CDR2 FQNEAQ (reference sequence). CDR3 amino acids: CASTPLGGNEQYF. CDR3 DNA sequence: TGTGCCAGCACCCCCCTTGGAGGGAACGAGCAGTACTTC.

This clonotype turned up a few times. This rearrangement joins TRBV7-2 to TRBJ2-4; 14 bases are a match to TRBD2. CDR3 length: 19 residues. From germline, CDR1 is SGHTA and CDR2 FQGNSA. V lost 5 bases to trimming and J lost 2 bases; unmatched junction nucleotides: 11. CDR3 loop: CASSIGGLAGEGTKNIQYF. CDR3 sequence (DNA): TGTGCCAGCAGCATAGGGGGACTAGCGGGAGAAGGTACCAAAAACATTCAGTACTTC.

This clonotype has more than one count but fewer than ten. The CDR3, as DNA: TGCAGTGCTAGAGATCTACTGGGACTAGCGGGAGGGAACTACAATGAGCAGTTCTTC. This encodes CSARDLLGLAGGNYNEQFF. V gene TRBV20-1 combines with J gene TRBJ2-1; 16 bases map to TRBD2. Unmatched junction bases numbered 8, after V lost 0 bases and J lost 3 bases. This CDR3 region has 19 residues. CDR1 is DFQATT, CDR2 SNEGSKA, per germline (reference sequence).

The table lists this clonotype with a few counts. V usage is TRBV20-1 and J usage is TRBJ1-1, with a tentative D call TRBD1 (5 bases). The CDR3 consists of 14 residues. Germline lookup yields CDR1 DFQATT and CDR2 SNEGSKA (reference sequence). Trimming took 6 bases from V and 3 from J, leaving 17 bases between them. The CDR3 region is CSAGHSGQHTEAFF. CDR3 nucleotide sequence: TGCAGTGCCGGACATTCGGGGCAACACACTGAAGCTTTCTTT.